These T cell receptor beta chains were read from a single sample in a study of T cell repertoires in cytomegalovirus infection. These receptors are not linked to any known antigen. TCRdb used MiXCR to reprocess the reads, holding one entry per CDR3 protein. Altogether about 890,000 distinct CDR3 sequences are present, 31% being singletons, with the ten largest covering over 12%. The sequenced sample was cultured CD8+ T cells from PBMCs, obtained from culture after CMV antigen stimulation. The receptor set was obtained from a human donor in good health (CMV status not recorded). Some clones in this sample may be carry-over from other donors' samples. CDR3s include the opening cysteine and the closing phenylalanine or tryptophan. The order of the fields is D gene, clone size, J gene, V gene, CDR3 length, CDR3 DNA, CDR3 protein. A D gene is named only where the DNA matches it firmly. Clone size is given for some rows only: seen once, a few or many times, or a class if the clone is expanded.

>-|-|TRBJ1-1|TRBV10-1|14
TGCGCCAGCAGTCTTGGGGGCGATAGGACTGAAGCTTTCTTT
CASSLGGDRTEAFF
>TRBD2|-|TRBJ2-3|TRBV6-2/TRBV6-3|17
TGTGCCAGCAGTTACTCGACGCGGGGGGATAGCACAGATACGCAGTATTTT
CASSYSTRGDSTDTQYF
>TRBD1|few|TRBJ2-1|TRBV12-3/TRBV12-4|16
TGTGCCAGCAGCTGGTGGACAGGGGTCTCCTACAATGAGCAGTTCTTC
CASSWWTGVSYNEQFF
>-|many|TRBJ1-4|TRBV28|12
TGTGCCAGCAGCTCCGCTGGGGAAAAACTGTTTTTT
CASSSAGEKLFF
>TRBD2|-|TRBJ2-3|TRBV19|10
TGTGCCACGGCGGGGGGAGCGCAGTATTTT
CATAGGAQYF
>-|many|TRBJ2-1|TRBV7-2|13
TGTGCCAGCAGCAGAACACCACCAAATGAGCAGTTCTTC
CASSRTPPNEQFF
>-|many|TRBJ2-7|TRBV7-9|14
TGTGCCAGCAGCCGGGGAGGACAGGCCTACGAGCAGTACTTC
CASSRGGQAYEQYF
>-|few|TRBJ2-5|TRBV10-3|15
TGTGCCATCAGTGAGCGGGGGGCCCTTTCGGAGACCCAGTACTTC
CAISERGALSETQYF
>TRBD2|-|TRBJ2-3|TRBV4-3|17
TGCGCCAGCAGCCTAGGACTAGCGGGGGGCCTCGGGGATACGCAGTATTTT
CASSLGLAGGLGDTQYF
>-|-|TRBJ1-1|TRBV11-2|14
TGTGCCAGCAGCTTACAGAATTCGTACACTGAAGCTTTCTTT
CASSLQNSYTEAFF
>TRBD2|-|TRBJ2-3|TRBV6-2/TRBV6-3|16
TGTGCCAGCAGGGGACTAGCGGGGGGGCCCACAGATACGCAGTATTTT
CASRGLAGGPTDTQYF
>-|few|TRBJ2-1|TRBV10-3|13
TGTGCCATCGGGGCGCAAGAGTACAATGAGCAGTTCTTC
CAIGAQEYNEQFF
>TRBD2|few|TRBJ2-1|TRBV27|18
TGTGCCAGCAGTTTATCGGGAGGGACTAGCGGGAGTATCGATGAGCAGTTCTTC
CASSLSGGTSGSIDEQFF
>-|-|TRBJ1-2|TRBV7-6|18
-
CARSLGGPGESANYGCTF
>TRBD1|-|TRBJ1-1|TRBV28|18
TGTGCCAGCAGTTTGGAATCCGGGACAGGGGCTCCCGTGGTTGAAGCTTTCTTT
CASSLESGTGAPVVEAFF
>TRBD2|-|TRBJ2-3|TRBV28|17
TGTGCCAGCAGTATACCCATTAGCGGGGTTTTAGTAGATACGCAGTATTTT
CASSIPISGVLVDTQYF
>TRBD1|few|TRBJ1-4|TRBV12-3/TRBV12-4|19
TGTGCCAGCAACACCCCCGGACGTCGACAGGGGGCAATAGTTGAAAAACTGTTTTTT
CASNTPGRRQGAIVEKLFF
>-|-|TRBJ1-1|TRBV6-1|14
TGTGCCAGCAGTGAAGGTTACTTGAACACTGAAGCTTTCTTT
CASSEGYLNTEAFF
>TRBD2|-|TRBJ2-5|TRBV6-5|18
TGTGCCAGCACCAGTATGTCCCTCCTAGCGGGGGTTCAAGAGACCCAGTACTTC
CASTSMSLLAGVQETQYF
>-|-|TRBJ1-5|TRBV6-1|13
TGTGCCAGCGGTGATAATAGCAATCAGCCCCAGCATTTT
CASGDNSNQPQHF
>-|-|TRBJ2-1|TRBV25-1|19
TGTGCCAGCAGTGAATATTTTACTAGCAGGGGTTGGGCCTACAATGAGCAGTTCTTC
CASSEYFTSRGWAYNEQFF
>TRBD2|-|TRBJ2-2|TRBV6-2/TRBV6-3|17
TGTGCCAGCAGTTCAGCGGGGCCCGCATATGGCACCGGGGAGCTGTTTTTT
CASSSAGPAYGTGELFF